The next 18 T cell receptor beta chains were all read from a single sample in a study of T cell responses to AZD1222 COVID-19 vaccine. Assay used: immunoSEQ multiplex PCR; TCRdb lists only in-frame clones, some missing. The data hold around 80,000 clones, with about 80% observed a single time. Sequencing was performed on peripheral blood, taken 28 days after the second AZD1222 dose. These receptors were collected from an adult who received the AZD1222 COVID-19 vaccine.

The gene calls are TRBV5-6 and TRBJ1-2; 7 bases fit TRBD1. Germline V gene data show CDR1 as SGHDT and CDR2 as YYEEEE. Trimming removed 2 bases from V and 8 bases from J; junction bases left unmatched: 6. This CDR3 contains 13 residues. CDR3 sequence (DNA): TGTGCCAGCAGCTTTACAGGGGCCCTCGGCTACACCTTC. Encoded protein: CASSFTGALGYTF.

This clone was recorded a few times. V gene TRBV7-2 combines with J gene TRBJ1-2; D is perhaps TRBD1 (6 bases). Per the germline V gene, CDR1 is SGHTA and CDR2 is FQGNSA. V was shortened by 2 bases and J by 5 bases, with 9 bases between the two germline ends. The CDR3 loop spans 13 amino acids. The CDR3 DNA is TGTGCCAGCAGCTTAACAGGGACGTATGGCTACACCTTC. Protein product: CASSLTGTYGYTF.

V and J are TRBV28 and TRBJ1-4; D unclear. CDR3 length: 11 residues. With 5 bases removed from V and 5 bases from J, the gap between germline ends came to 3 bases. Per germline, CDR1 MDHEN and CDR2 SYDVKM. This CDR3 reads CASSPNEKLFF. The CDR3 DNA reads TGTGCCAGCAGTCCGAATGAAAAACTGTTTTTT. The full variable domain, in which reference TRBV28 and TRBJ1-4 provide the parts outside the CDR3, is DVKVTQSSRYLVKRTGEKVFLECVQDMDHENMFWYRQDPGLGLRLIYFSYDVKMKEKGDIPEGYSVSREKKERFSLILESASTNQTSMYLCASSPNEKLFFGSGTQLSVL.

In this sample, this clone turned up a few times. V is TRBV28 and J is TRBJ1-1; the D is unclear. The CDR3 loop spans 15 amino acids. Trimming shortened V by 5 bases and J by 0 bases, and 13 bases separated the two germline ends. Germline V gives CDR1 MDHEN, CDR2 SYDVKM. In DNA, the CDR3 is TGTGCCAGCAGTCCATCAGGAAGCATGAACACTGAAGCTTTCTTT. It specifies CASSPSGSMNTEAFF.

The chain combines TRBV6-2 or TRBV6-3 with TRBJ1-1, with D maybe TRBD1 (5 bases). The CDR3 loop spans 15 amino acids. With 6 bases removed from V and 9 bases from J, the gap between germline ends came to 23 bases. Germline assignment: CDR1 MNHEY and CDR2 SVGEGT. CDR3 sequence (DNA): TGTGCCAGCAGCCCGCCCAGGGTCCTTTTGCGGCAAGCTTTCTTT. This encodes CASSPPRVLLRQAFF.

The V gene is TRBV28, the J gene TRBJ2-7; D possibly matches TRBD1 or TRBD2 (5 bases each). Trimming left V 3 bases short and J 6 bases short, with 12 bases between. CDR3 size: 13 residues. The germline CDR1 and CDR2 sequences are MDHEN and SYDVKM. The CDR3 sequence is CASSLPGTAEQYF. The DNA of the CDR3 is TGTGCCAGCAGTTTGCCTGGGACGGCCGAGCAGTACTTC. The full variable domain, rest sourced from reference TRBV28 and TRBJ2-7, is DVKVTQSSRYLVKRTGEKVFLECVQDMDHENMFWYRQDPGLGLRLIYFSYDVKMKEKGDIPEGYSVSREKKERFSLILESASTNQTSMYLCASSLPGTAEQYFGPGTRLTVT.

This clone was seen once. This rearrangement joins TRBV4-2 to TRBJ2-7, with 12 bases matching TRBD2. This CDR3 region has 17 residues. The V segment lost 0 bases and the J segment 4 bases; nucleotides outside the gene matches: 7. Per germline, CDR1 LGHNA and CDR2 YNFKEQ. The CDR3 region has the DNA TGTGCCAGCAGCCAAGAGGCCCCGACTAGCGGGAGTTACGAGCAGTACTTC. The encoded protein is CASSQEAPTSGSYEQYF.

This clone has just one count. The chain has TRBV7-3 and TRBJ1-6; D is unclear. Trimming removed 2 bases at V and 6 bases at J, with 11 bases between. This CDR3 spans 15 amino acids. Germline CDR1 reads SGHTA; CDR2 reads FQGTGA. CDR3 DNA: TGTGCCAGCAGCTTAGGGATGGGAAGTAATTCACCCCTCCACTTT. It specifies CASSLGMGSNSPLHF. The full variable domain, completed using reference TRBV7-3 and TRBJ1-6, is GAGVSQTPSNKVTEKGKYVELRCDPISGHTALYWYRQSLGQGPEFLIYFQGTGAADDSGLPNDRFFAVRPEGSVSTLKIQRTERGDSAVYLCASSLGMGSNSPLHFGNGTRLTVT.

V gene TRBV19 combines with J gene TRBJ2-4, with 7 bases identical to TRBD2. Germline CDR1 reads LNHDA; CDR2 reads SQIVND (reference sequence). The CDR3 runs to 13 residues. V lost 5 bases to trimming and J lost 3 bases; unmatched junction nucleotides: 1. Here the CDR3 reads CASSGEGKNIQYF. The CDR3 DNA sequence: TGTGCCAGTAGTGGGGAGGGCAAAAACATTCAGTACTTC.

The chain employs TRBV9 and TRBJ2-7, with D unresolved. Per the germline V gene, CDR1 is SGDLS and CDR2 is YYNGEE. CDR3 length equals 14 residues. Trimming pared 4 bases from V and 0 bases from J, leaving 11 bases between. As DNA, the CDR3 is TGTGCCAGCAGCCCTAAGCTGCTCTCCTACGAGCAGTACTTC. This codes for CASSPKLLSYEQYF.

CDR3 DNA sequence: TGTGCCAGCAGCTTAAGGGACTCGGGACTAGCGGGAGTTTGGGGTTACAATGAGCAGTTCTTC. This translates into CASSLRDSGLAGVWGYNEQFF. The chain has TRBV7-3 and TRBJ2-1; the match to TRBD2 covers 14 bases. This CDR3 is 21 amino acids long. After removal of 1 base from V and 4 bases from J, the junction contained 15 bases not matched to a gene. Looked up from germline, CDR1 is SGHTA and CDR2 is FQGTGA.

The gene calls are TRBV11-2 and TRBJ1-1; possible D gene TRBD1, 5 bases. V was trimmed by 3 bases and J by 9 bases, leaving 14 bases between them. The CDR3 spans 13 residues. The germline gives CDR1 SGHAT, CDR2 FQNNGV. The CDR3 sequence: CASSFGTANQAFF. CDR3 bases: TGTGCCAGCAGCTTCGGGACGGCGAATCAAGCTTTCTTT.

The chain has TRBV12-3 or TRBV12-4 and TRBJ2-3; D gene ambiguous. The CDR3 is 13 amino acids. The germline V and J ends were trimmed by 5 bases and 1 base, with 7 bases remaining between them. The CDR3 DNA is TGTGCCAGCAGTCTAGGACGCACAGATACGCAGTATTTT. Encoded protein: CASSLGRTDTQYF.

V is TRBV6-6 and J is TRBJ1-4; 9 nucleotides line up with TRBD1. V trimming: 1 base; J trimming: 8 bases; junction bases outside the gene matches: 8. Germline V CDR1 and CDR2: MNHNY, SVGAGI (reference sequence). CDR3 length: 16 residues. This CDR3 reads CASSYLPGQGQEKLFF. The CDR3 DNA reads as TGTGCCAGCAGTTACTTACCGGGACAGGGTCAGGAAAAACTGTTTTTT.

The V and J genes are TRBV9 and TRBJ2-4; D perhaps matches TRBD2 (7 bases). The CDR3 runs 16 residues. Germline values: CDR1 SGDLS, CDR2 YYNGEE. Trimming took off 0 bases at V and 5 bases at J, with 15 bases between the two ends. The CDR3 bases are TGTGCCAGCAGCGTAGGACTAGCCAGGGGCGAAAACATTCAGTACTTC. It codes for CASSVGLARGENIQYF.

The CDR3 spells CASSLSSSGNTIYF. CDR3 coding DNA: TGTGCCAGCAGCTTGAGTAGCTCTGGAAACACCATATATTTT. The rearrangement links TRBV5-6 to TRBJ1-3; D not certain. CDR1 is SGHDT, CDR2 YYEEEE, per germline. The V end lost 1 base, the J end lost 0 bases, and 5 bases lay between the germline ends. The CDR3 is 14 amino acids.

CDR3 in DNA: TGTGTCAGAAGACCAGGACCCCAAAGGTGGAACATTCAGTACTTC. Translated: CVRRPGPQRWNIQYF. This chain connects TRBV7-5 to TRBJ2-4. TRBV7-5 is an annotated pseudogene. This CDR3 spans 15 amino acids.

The chain is built from TRBV10-2 and TRBJ1-4; D gene ambiguous. This CDR3 is built from 15 residues. CDR1 is WSHSY and CDR2 is SAAADI in the germline V gene. The V gene lost 4 bases and the J gene lost 0 bases, with 9 bases spanning the gap. As DNA, the CDR3 is TGCGCCAGCAGTGCAAACATGCCAACTAATGAAAAACTGTTTTTT. It yields the protein CASSANMPTNEKLFF.